This is a list of T cell receptor beta chains from one sample in a study of beta chain features in type 1 diabetes. The data were produced by immunoSEQ multiplex PCR, yet TCRdb's version contains in-frame clones alone and is incomplete. The sample has some 230,000 clones; 9% to 10% are singletons. Sample: naive CD4+ T cells from blood. The receptors come from a woman younger than 30 in good health. Both conserved end residues are part of each CDR3.

V	J	CDR3
TRBV7-6	TRBJ2-3	CASSVREVTDTQYF
TRBV6-5	TRBJ2-7	CASSYLPRQGANEQYF
TRBV5-1	TRBJ2-3	CASSPGLAGSTDTQYF
TRBV6-7	TRBJ2-4	CASSSQGTIAKNIQYF
TRBV14	TRBJ2-1	CASSPYGTSGSGEQFF
TRBV10-2	TRBJ2-4	CASSELIQAIQYF
TRBV4-1	TRBJ2-7	CASSLGQFYEQYF
TRBV5-1	TRBJ1-5	CASSATGQGQPQHF
TRBV11-2	TRBJ1-2	CASSMIRGPRGYGYTF
TRBV4-1	TRBJ1-6	CASRVSGTGVFSPLHF
TRBV19	TRBJ1-2	CASSSQGTVGGYTF
TRBV29-1	TRBJ1-4	CSVADTGAGEKLFF
TRBV6-6	TRBJ2-5	CASTGGLGETQYF
TRBV2	TRBJ1-5	CASSEDRGRNQPQHF
TRBV11-1	TRBJ2-3	CASSHPAGGFTDTQYF
TRBV30	TRBJ2-7	CAWGDRVYEQYF
TRBV6-1	TRBJ2-1	CASSWGEYYNEQFF
TRBV6-1	TRBJ2-1	CASSRGGTENEQFF
TRBV6-5	TRBJ2-2	CASSGTRIGGELFF
TRBV6-5	TRBJ2-4	CASSYFTSGRGHIQYF
TRBV2	TRBJ1-1	CASSAVLGRGNTEAFF
TRBV5-4	TRBJ2-5	CASSTTGGGETQYF
TRBV23-1	TRBJ2-1	CASSQVLPAILAGGTYNEQFF
TRBV10-3	TRBJ1-1	CAISESGNTEAFF